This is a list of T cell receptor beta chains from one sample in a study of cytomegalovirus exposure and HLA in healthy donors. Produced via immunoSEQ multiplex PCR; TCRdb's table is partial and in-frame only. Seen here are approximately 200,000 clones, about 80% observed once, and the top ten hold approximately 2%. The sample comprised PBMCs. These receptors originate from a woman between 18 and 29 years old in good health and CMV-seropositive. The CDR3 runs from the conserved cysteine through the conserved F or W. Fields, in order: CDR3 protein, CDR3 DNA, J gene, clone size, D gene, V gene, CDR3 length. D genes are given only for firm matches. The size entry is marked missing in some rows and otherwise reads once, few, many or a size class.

CDR3 protein: CASSIGGNSPLHF
CDR3 DNA: TGTGCCAGTAGTATCGGGGGAAATTCACCCCTCCACTTT
J gene: TRBJ1-6
clone size: once
D gene: NA
V gene: TRBV19
CDR3 length: 13

CDR3 protein: CASSQVTAPNYGYTF
CDR3 DNA: TGTGCCAGCAGCCAAGTTACAGCCCCTAACTATGGCTACACCTTC
J gene: TRBJ1-2
clone size: NA
D gene: NA
V gene: TRBV14
CDR3 length: 15

CDR3 protein: CAWNHGPGQGPYF
CDR3 DNA: TGTGCCTGGAACCACGGCCCGGGACAGGGACCGTATTTT
J gene: TRBJ2-3
clone size: few
D gene: TRBD1
V gene: TRBV30
CDR3 length: 13

CDR3 protein: CAWNKGLQETQYF
CDR3 DNA: TGTGCCTGGAACAAGGGGCTCCAAGAGACCCAGTACTTC
J gene: TRBJ2-5
clone size: NA
D gene: NA
V gene: TRBV30
CDR3 length: 13

CDR3 protein: CASSHEMGRRGHEKLFF
CDR3 DNA: TGCGCCAGCAGCCATGAAATGGGGCGCAGGGGGCATGAAAAACTGTTTTTT
J gene: TRBJ1-4
clone size: NA
D gene: TRBD1
V gene: TRBV4-1
CDR3 length: 17

CDR3 protein: CASSQILPGENYGYTF
CDR3 DNA: TGTGCCAGCAGCCAAATACTTCCAGGGGAAAACTATGGCTACACCTTC
J gene: TRBJ1-2
clone size: NA
D gene: NA
V gene: TRBV4-1
CDR3 length: 16

CDR3 protein: CASGLELAGAEYF
CDR3 DNA: TGTGCTAGTGGTTTGGAATTAGCGGGGGCCGAATACTTC
J gene: TRBJ2-5
clone size: NA
D gene: TRBD2
V gene: TRBV12-5
CDR3 length: 13

CDR3 protein: CASSFQTGVADTQYF
CDR3 DNA: TGTGCCAGCAGCTTCCAGACAGGGGTAGCAGATACGCAGTATTTT
J gene: TRBJ2-3
clone size: NA
D gene: TRBD1
V gene: TRBV5-6
CDR3 length: 15

CDR3 protein: CASGRTGNYNSPLHF
CDR3 DNA: TGTGCCAGCGGGAGGACAGGGAACTATAATTCACCCCTCCACTTT
J gene: TRBJ1-6
clone size: NA
D gene: TRBD1
V gene: TRBV6-5
CDR3 length: 15

CDR3 protein: CASSSRTKRTDTQYF
CDR3 DNA: TGCGCCAGCAGCTCGAGGACAAAACGCACAGATACGCAGTATTTT
J gene: TRBJ2-3
clone size: NA
D gene: NA
V gene: TRBV5-1
CDR3 length: 15

CDR3 protein: CASSRGLGRSYNEQFF
CDR3 DNA: TGTGCCAGCAGCCGCGGCCTGGGGAGGTCCTACAATGAGCAGTTCTTC
J gene: TRBJ2-1
clone size: NA
D gene: NA
V gene: TRBV7-2
CDR3 length: 16

CDR3 protein: CASSQYNEQFF
CDR3 DNA: TGTGCCAGCAGCCAATACAATGAGCAGTTCTTC
J gene: TRBJ2-1
clone size: NA
D gene: NA
V gene: TRBV27
CDR3 length: 11

CDR3 protein: CASSPTGGIGETQYF
CDR3 DNA: TGTGCTAGCAGCCCCACAGGTGGTATCGGAGAGACCCAGTACTTC
J gene: TRBJ2-5
clone size: NA
D gene: NA
V gene: TRBV7-7
CDR3 length: 15

CDR3 protein: CASSSGQGATEAFF
CDR3 DNA: TGCGCCAGCAGCTCGGGACAGGGGGCGACTGAAGCTTTCTTT
J gene: TRBJ1-1
clone size: once
D gene: TRBD1
V gene: TRBV5-1
CDR3 length: 14

CDR3 protein: CASSQKAGYTETQYF
CDR3 DNA: TGCGCCAGCAGTCAAAAGGCAGGGTATACGGAGACCCAGTACTTC
J gene: TRBJ2-5
clone size: NA
D gene: NA
V gene: TRBV23-1
CDR3 length: 15

CDR3 protein: CASSVRGQETQYF
CDR3 DNA: TGTGCCAGCAGCGTTCGGGGCCAAGAGACCCAGTACTTC
J gene: TRBJ2-5
clone size: NA
D gene: NA
V gene: TRBV9
CDR3 length: 13

CDR3 protein: CASSPGTEAFF
CDR3 DNA: TGTGCCAGCAGCCCCGGGACAGAAGCTTTCTTT
J gene: TRBJ1-1
clone size: NA
D gene: NA
V gene: TRBV2
CDR3 length: 11

CDR3 protein: CASSPGGNPIGYTF
CDR3 DNA: TGTGCCAGCTCACCTGGAGGGAATCCCATCGGCTACACCTTC
J gene: TRBJ1-2
clone size: NA
D gene: NA
V gene: TRBV18
CDR3 length: 14

CDR3 protein: CASSPDRAMNTEAFF
CDR3 DNA: TGTGCCAGCTCTCCCGACAGGGCAATGAACACTGAAGCTTTCTTT
J gene: TRBJ1-1
clone size: NA
D gene: TRBD1
V gene: TRBV18
CDR3 length: 15

CDR3 protein: CASSIDTNKRTDTQYF
CDR3 DNA: TGTGCCAGCAGCATTGACACCAACAAAAGGACAGATACGCAGTATTTT
J gene: TRBJ2-3
clone size: NA
D gene: NA
V gene: TRBV9
CDR3 length: 16

CDR3 protein: CASSSTVTGELFF
CDR3 DNA: TGTGCCAGCAGTTCGACAGTTACCGGGGAGCTGTTTTTT
J gene: TRBJ2-2
clone size: NA
D gene: NA
V gene: TRBV7-3
CDR3 length: 13

CDR3 protein: CASSIGTANQPQHF
CDR3 DNA: TGTGCCAGTAGTATAGGGACAGCTAATCAGCCCCAGCATTTT
J gene: TRBJ1-5
clone size: NA
D gene: NA
V gene: TRBV19
CDR3 length: 14

CDR3 protein: CASSEGFAGGSYNSPLHF
CDR3 DNA: TGTGCCAGCAGTGAGGGGTTTGCAGGGGGCTCCTATAATTCACCCCTCCACTTT
J gene: TRBJ1-6
clone size: NA
D gene: TRBD1
V gene: TRBV6-1
CDR3 length: 18

CDR3 protein: CASSETSAGGTEAFF
CDR3 DNA: TGTGCCAGCAGTGAAACGTCGGCGGGGGGCACTGAAGCTTTCTTT
J gene: TRBJ1-1
clone size: NA
D gene: NA
V gene: TRBV6-1
CDR3 length: 15

CDR3 protein: CASSSIAGGRNNEQFF
CDR3 DNA: TGTGCCAGCAGCTCCATAGCGGGGGGGAGGAACAATGAGCAGTTCTTC
J gene: TRBJ2-1
clone size: NA
D gene: TRBD2
V gene: TRBV11-2
CDR3 length: 16